Presented here are 6 T cell receptor beta chains from one specimen sequenced in a study of blood T cell repertoires in COVID-19. TCRdb's table, derived via immunoSEQ multiplex PCR, lists solely in-frame clones and lacks some. The sample has about 330,000 clones; roughly 87% are singletons. The sample consisted of peripheral blood. These receptors were obtained from a young man with COVID-19, enrolled during active disease.

V gene TRBV19 combines with J gene TRBJ1-5; a possible D gene is TRBD1 (6 bases). The CDR3 is 11 residues long. Looked up from germline, CDR1 is LNHDA and CDR2 is SQIVND (reference sequence). The germline V and J ends were trimmed by 5 bases and 10 bases, with 9 bases remaining between them. The CDR3 nucleotides are TGTGCCAGTAGTGAACAGGGACCCCAGCATTTT. As protein: CASSEQGPQHF.

A single count supports this clone. This chain joins TRBV28 and TRBJ2-7; D uncertain. Trimming shortened V by 2 bases and J by 1 base, and 3 bases separated the two germline ends. This CDR3 comprises 12 residues. Germline V gives CDR1 MDHEN, CDR2 SYDVKM. The CDR3 is CASSLPSYEQYF. The CDR3 bases are TGTGCCAGCAGTTTACCGTCCTACGAGCAGTACTTC.

This clone appeared a few times. The CDR3 reads CATSGATYEQYF. CDR3 coding DNA: TGTGCCACTAGCGGGGCAACCTACGAGCAGTACTTC. The chain couples TRBV5-4 to TRBJ2-7; TRBD2 agrees at 9 bases. The CDR3 is made up of 12 amino acids. With V trimmed by 9 bases and J by 2 bases, 3 bases remained unmatched. The germline gives CDR1 SGHNT, CDR2 YYREEE (reference sequence).

On this clone itself: The sample has other DNA sequences that encode this CDR3 too. The rearrangement joins TRBV29-1 to TRBJ2-5; 9 nucleotides line up with TRBD1. V was clipped by 6 bases and J by 2 bases; unmatched bases: 7. The length of the CDR3 is 14 residues. CDR1 and CDR2 (germline): SQVTM, ANQGSEA. The DNA of the CDR3 is TGCAGCGTAGGGGGACAGGGAGGGCAAGAGACCCAGTACTTC. Amino acid sequence: CSVGGQGGQETQYF.

The chain uses TRBV19 and TRBJ2-2; possibly TRBD1 for D (6 bases). Between the trimmed V and J ends, which lost 6 bases and 5 bases, there was a span of 25 bases. The CDR3 covers 18 residues. The germline CDR1 and CDR2 sequences are LNHDA and SQIVND (reference sequence). Written as DNA, the CDR3 is TGTGCCAGTAGACCGAATAAAGGGACAAGGGTTTTTACCGGGGAGCTGTTTTTT. Protein: CASRPNKGTRVFTGELFF.

This sequence joins TRBV2 and TRBJ1-2, with D possibly TRBD1 on 5 matching bases. Between the trimmed V and J ends, which lost 6 bases and 1 base, there was a span of 12 bases. CDR1 is SNHLY and CDR2 is FYNNEI in the germline V gene. This CDR3 region has 14 residues. The CDR3 is CASSRREFNYGYTF. The CDR3 DNA reads TGTGCCAGCAGCCGCAGGGAATTTAACTATGGCTACACCTTC.